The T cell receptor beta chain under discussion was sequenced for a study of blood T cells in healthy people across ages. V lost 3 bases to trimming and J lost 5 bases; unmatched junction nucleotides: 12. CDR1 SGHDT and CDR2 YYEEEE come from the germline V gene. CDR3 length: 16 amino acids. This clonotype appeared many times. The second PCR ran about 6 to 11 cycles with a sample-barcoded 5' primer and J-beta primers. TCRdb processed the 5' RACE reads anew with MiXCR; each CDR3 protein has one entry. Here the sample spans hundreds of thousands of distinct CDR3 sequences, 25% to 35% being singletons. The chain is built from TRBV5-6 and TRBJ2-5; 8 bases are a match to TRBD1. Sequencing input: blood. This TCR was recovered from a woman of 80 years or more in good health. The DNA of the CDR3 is TGTGCCAGCAGCTCCCTGCTGGACAGGGCTTACGAGACCCAGTACTTC. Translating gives CASSSLLDRAYETQYF.